The present entry profiles one T cell receptor (beta chain) with its context. What it binds is unknown. Using its own MiXCR run on the RT-PCR reads, TCRdb lists one record per CDR3 protein. The profile covers hundreds of thousands of distinct CDR3 sequences, with 15% to 18% appearing a single time and about 9.9% taken by the ten largest. The data belong to a study of response to subunit inactivated influenza vaccine. General study results and limits: Authors suggested each seasonal influenza vaccination recruits few new T cells.

Germline CDR1 SGHVS, CDR2 FNYEAQ. This CDR3 spans 16 amino acids. Trimming took 1 base from V and 4 from J; bases not matched to a gene: 8. The sequenced sample was PBMCs from blood, obtained 11 to 12 days after vaccination. V gene TRBV7-6 combines with J gene TRBJ2-3; 7 bases are shared with TRBD2. This TCR was recovered from a man between 45 and 60 years old who received an inactivated influenza vaccine. The CDR3 DNA reads as TGTGCCAGCAGCTTAGGGGGCGGGAGTTCGGCAGATACGCAGTATTTT. Encoded protein: CASSLGGGSSADTQYF.